This TCR beta chain stems from a study of shared clonotypes between healthy human individuals. CD4+ cells were split into CD45RA+ naive and CD45RA-negative memory subsets. Turning to this clone: Its target is unknown.

The protocol was immunoSEQ multiplex PCR, while the TCRdb copy is restricted to in-frame clones and leaves out a portion. The table shows about 700,000 clones, with about 74% occurring only once. CDR3 size: 16 residues. Germline V gene lookup returns CDR1 MGHRA and CDR2 YSYEKL. Trimming removed 0 bases at V and 1 base at J, with 12 bases between. Regarding the study as a whole: What naive subsets generally showed was a larger estimated richness than memory subsets showed.

The rearrangement uses TRBV4-1 and TRBJ1-1; D is possibly TRBD1 (5 bases). This TCR came from a woman aged 25-40 years in good health. What was sequenced was memory CD4+ T cells sorted from blood. Subset given: CD45RA-negative fraction. The CDR3, as DNA: TGCGCCAGCAGCCAAGAAATCCTCCAGGGGAACACTGAAGCTTTCTTT. It is translated as CASSQEILQGNTEAFF.